This T cell receptor beta chain was captured in a study of early T cells in non-severe SARS-CoV-2 infection. Overall study context: Sequencing input comprised bulk RNA from unsorted whole blood; chain pairing was not available. The study, taken as a whole, reports: VDJdb matching skewed toward anti-spike CD8 responses, missing private and CD4 specificities.

To note about this clonotype: Its antigen remains unidentified.

Unique molecular identifiers were attached to individual cDNA molecules. Using its own MiXCR run on the 5' RACE reads, TCRdb lists one record per CDR3 protein. Of around 61,000 distinct CDR3 sequences in the sample, around 12% were seen once. The clonotype comes from an adult who was a healthcare worker with PCR-confirmed SARS-CoV-2 infection or an uninfected control (not recorded which). The sequenced sample consisted of whole blood.

The CDR3 bases are TGTGCCAGCAACTCGCGGGTTAGCTCCTATAATTCACCCCTCCACTTT. It translates to CASNSRVSSYNSPLHF. The gene calls are TRBV12-3 or TRBV12-4 and TRBJ1-6; no clear D. The germline V and J ends were trimmed by 7 bases and 0 bases, with 13 bases remaining between them. The CDR3 sequence is 16 residues long.